The clone carrying this T cell receptor (beta chain) has just one count. Its antigen is unknown. The CDR3 consists of 17 residues. The V segment lost 5 bases and the J segment 10 bases; nucleotides outside the gene matches: 13. Germline V gene data show CDR1 as SGHAT and CDR2 as FQNNGV. PCR used 60 Vbeta primers and 13 Jbeta primers. This table comes from immunoSEQ multiplex PCR, and its TCRdb copy is limited to in-frame clones, with some not included. Altogether tens of thousands of clones are present, over 65% being singletons, with the ten largest covering more than 2.5%. The sample comes from a study of cytomegalovirus exposure and HLA in healthy donors. The study's findings and limits: Association of a missense DCLRE1C variant with TCR beta V- and J-gene trimming was reported in a later analysis. A highly shared variant cluster was judged a likely technical artifact. Most of the TCR beta V segments (in an earlier analysis) were productive either about 90% or about 30% of the time. The study designated 150 or so TCR beta chains cytomegalovirus-associated.

The sequenced material came from PBMCs. The chain links TRBV11-2 to TRBJ2-1; 14 bases align to TRBD2. The clonotype was recovered from a man aged 45-60 years in good health and CMV-seropositive. The CDR3 sequence is CASSPRRLAGGAPEQFF. The CDR3, as DNA: TGTGCCAGCAGCCCGAGAAGACTAGCGGGAGGGGCCCCGGAGCAGTTCTTC. Drawing the rest from reference TRBV11-2 and TRBJ2-1, the complete variable domain is EAGVAQSPRYKIIEKRQSVAFWCNPISGHATLYWYQQILGQGPKLLIQFQNNGVVDDSQLPKDRFSAERLKGVDSTLKIQPAKLEDSAVYLCASSPRRLAGGAPEQFFGPGTRLTVL.